Listed below are T cell receptor beta chains from one sample, sequenced in a study of CD8+ T cells in alopecia areata. TCRdb keeps only in-frame clones here, not all; method: immunoSEQ multiplex PCR. The table includes 200,000 to 250,000 clones, approximately 70% detected once. The specimen comprised CD4+ T cells sorted from blood, sampled around week 44, from a patient treated with tofacitinib. The receptor source for this set is a human donor with alopecia areata. Each CDR3 is given with its conserved first and last residue. The D gene is left open where the match is weak. Clone size is stated in some rows and not others, as once, few, many or a class when expanded.

CDR3nt	CDR3aa	len	v_gene	j_gene	abundance	d_gene
TGCGCCAGCAGCCAAGATCTCCGTTCACCCCTCCACTTT	CASSQDLRSPLHF	13	TRBV4-1	TRBJ1-6	-	-
TGTGCCAGCAGTGAAGTTGGGTCCCCTGGGGGTAGCTACGAGCAGTACTTC	CASSEVGSPGGSYEQYF	17	TRBV2	TRBJ2-7	-	-
TGCAGCGTTGCCACCGGGAGAGAGCAGTACTTC	CSVATGREQYF	11	TRBV29-1	TRBJ2-7	few	-
TGCAGCGTTAAGCCGGGGCAAGAGACCCAGTACTTC	CSVKPGQETQYF	12	TRBV29-1	TRBJ2-5	few	-
TGCAGTGGTGGGGGGGGCGATACGCAGTATTTT	CSGGGGDTQYF	11	TRBV20-1	TRBJ2-3	-	-
TGTGCCAGTATCCCGACAGGGGTGGGTGAAGCTTTCTTT	CASIPTGVGEAFF	13	TRBV19	TRBJ1-1	once	TRBD1
TGTGCCAGCACCATGGGGGCTTCCTCCTACGAGCAGTACTTC	CASTMGASSYEQYF	14	TRBV18	TRBJ2-7	-	-
TGTGCCTGGAGGCAGGGACTCGCCGCGGGCCGGTATGGCTACACCTTC	CAWRQGLAAGRYGYTF	16	TRBV30	TRBJ1-2	-	-
TGTGCCAGCACCCCGGGACAATCAGGCACTGAAGCTTTCTTT	CASTPGQSGTEAFF	14	TRBV6-5	TRBJ1-1	-	-
TGTGCCAGCACCGCCTCGGGACAGCCCGCCCGCGGCTATGGCTACACCTTC	CASTASGQPARGYGYTF	17	TRBV7-2	TRBJ1-2	-	TRBD1
TGCGCCAGCAGTCCGAACACTGAAGCTTTCTTT	CASSPNTEAFF	11	TRBV10-2	TRBJ1-1	-	-
TGTGCCAGCAGTTCGACTCGATACAATGAGCAGTTCTTC	CASSSTRYNEQFF	13	TRBV27	TRBJ2-1	-	-
TGTGCCAGCAGCCAAGTTGGGGTTCTAAAGGGAACTGAAGCTTTCTTT	CASSQVGVLKGTEAFF	16	TRBV4-2	TRBJ1-1	-	-
TGTGCCTGGAGCCTTACACCTGGCAATCAGCCCCAGCATTTT	CAWSLTPGNQPQHF	14	TRBV30	TRBJ1-5	-	-
TGCACAACAAGCCACAGCTATGGCTACACCTTC	CTTSHSYGYTF	11	TRBV29-1	TRBJ1-2	-	-
TGTGCCAGCAGTGAAGTGTATGGCTACACCTTC	CASSEVYGYTF	11	TRBV2	TRBJ1-2	-	-
TGTGCCGGCGGGACGCTTTCTGAAGCTTTCTTT	CAGGTLSEAFF	11	TRBV7-9	TRBJ1-1	-	-
TGTGCCAGCAGCCTAGGGACAGGACTGAACACTGAAGCTTTCTTT	CASSLGTGLNTEAFF	15	TRBV7-2	TRBJ1-1	-	TRBD1
TGTGCCAGCAGTGAATATATCAATGAGCAGTTCTTC	CASSEYINEQFF	12	TRBV2	TRBJ2-1	-	-
TGTGCCAGCAGCCCACCACCCTGGACTAGCGGGGGAGAGAGCTCCTACAATGAGCAGTTCTTC	CASSPPPWTSGGESSYNEQFF	21	TRBV7-8	TRBJ2-1	-	TRBD2
TGCAGCGTGGGTTTTTTACTAAACACTGAAGCTTTCTTT	CSVGFLLNTEAFF	13	TRBV29-1	TRBJ1-1	-	-
TGTGCCAGCAGCTTCACTTTGACAGGGGGCGACTATGGCTACACCTTC	CASSFTLTGGDYGYTF	16	TRBV7-8	TRBJ1-2	-	TRBD1
TGTGCCATCAGTGAAGGCCTAGCAGCTAAAGAGACCCAGTACTTC	CAISEGLAAKETQYF	15	TRBV10-3	TRBJ2-5	-	-
TGTGCCAGCAGCTTTCGAGCCTACGAGCAGTACTTC	CASSFRAYEQYF	12	TRBV7-2	TRBJ2-7	-	-
TGCAGCGCCACGGGACAGGGATACACTGAAGCTTTCTTT	CSATGQGYTEAFF	13	TRBV29-1	TRBJ1-1	-	TRBD1
TGTGCCAGCTCACCCGACACGGGCTCTTACGAGCAGTACTTC	CASSPDTGSYEQYF	14	TRBV18	TRBJ2-7	-	-
TGCAGCGTTGCTCACCCCGTAGGAGAGACCCAGTACTTC	CSVAHPVGETQYF	13	TRBV29-1	TRBJ2-5	-	-
TGTGCCTGGAGCCGGACAGGGGCGCAGGGGAACACTGAAGCTTTCTTT	CAWSRTGAQGNTEAFF	16	TRBV30	TRBJ1-1	once	TRBD1
TGCAGCGTTGTTGCAGCCAAAAACATTCAGTACTTC	CSVVAAKNIQYF	12	TRBV29-1	TRBJ2-4	-	-
TGTGCCAGCAGCGTAGGTGTCTCCCAAGAGACCCAGTACTTC	CASSVGVSQETQYF	14	TRBV9	TRBJ2-5	-	-
TGCGCCAGCAGGAGGGCGGGGCAGAGCACAGATACGCAGTATTTT	CASRRAGQSTDTQYF	15	TRBV5-1	TRBJ2-3	-	-
TGCGCCAGCAGCCAAGTCTACACTAGCAATCAGCCCCAGCATTTT	CASSQVYTSNQPQHF	15	TRBV4-3	TRBJ1-5	few	-
TGTGCCTGGAGTGGCCCACACCTCACAGGGAGCGAGCAGTACTTC	CAWSGPHLTGSEQYF	15	TRBV30	TRBJ2-7	-	-
TGTGCCAGCAGTGCGATTTCCGGGACAATCGATCAGCCCCAGCATTTT	CASSAISGTIDQPQHF	16	TRBV6-1	TRBJ1-5	few	-
TGCGCCAGCAGTCAACGAGGGGTTGGACAAGAGACCCAGTACTTC	CASSQRGVGQETQYF	15	TRBV23-1	TRBJ2-5	-	-
TGCGCCAGCAGCCAAGAACCCAGTAGCAATCAGCCCCAGCATTTT	CASSQEPSSNQPQHF	15	TRBV4-3	TRBJ1-5	-	-
TGTGCCAGACTTTTCCGCACTGAAGCTTTCTTT	CARLFRTEAFF	11	TRBV2	TRBJ1-1	-	-
TGTGCCAGCAGCTTCGACACTGAAGCTTTCTTT	CASSFDTEAFF	11	TRBV7-9	TRBJ1-1	few	-
TGCGCCAGCAGCACTAGACAGGGGGCGCCCTTGGTGACTGAAGCTTTCTTT	CASSTRQGAPLVTEAFF	17	TRBV4-1	TRBJ1-1	-	TRBD1
TGTGCCTGGAAACCAGGGGCAGATACGCAGTATTTT	CAWKPGADTQYF	12	TRBV30	TRBJ2-3	-	-
TGCGCCAGCGCCTATAGCGGGGCTCAAGAGACCCAGTACTTC	CASAYSGAQETQYF	14	TRBV5-1	TRBJ2-5	-	TRBD2
TGTGCCAGCAGCCCGACCGGGACTAGCTACGAGCAGTACTTC	CASSPTGTSYEQYF	14	TRBV6-5	TRBJ2-7	once	TRBD2
TGTGCCAGCAGCTTGGGTGGAGGAGGGGGAAAGTACAATGAGCAGTTCTTC	CASSLGGGGGKYNEQFF	17	TRBV5-6	TRBJ2-1	-	-
TGTGCCAGCAGTGTCGCGAGCGGGGTACTCACAGATACGCAGTATTTT	CASSVASGVLTDTQYF	16	TRBV6-1	TRBJ2-3	-	TRBD2
TGTGCCAGCAGTTCCCGACCGAGCTCCTATAATTCACCCCTCCACTTT	CASSSRPSSYNSPLHF	16	TRBV6-6	TRBJ1-6	few	-
TGTGCCAGCAGCGGCGACAGGACCTATGGCTACACCTTC	CASSGDRTYGYTF	13	TRBV6-5	TRBJ1-2	-	-
TGCGCCAGCAGAATTACAGGTAACACTGAAGCTTTCTTT	CASRITGNTEAFF	13	TRBV5-1	TRBJ1-1	-	-
TGTGCCAGCTCACCGGGTCCCGACGTAGACCAGTACTTC	CASSPGPDVDQYF	13	TRBV18	TRBJ2-5	-	-
TGCAGCGCCCGGGCCACAGTAAACACCGGGGAGCTGTTTTTT	CSARATVNTGELFF	14	TRBV29-1	TRBJ2-2	-	-
TGTGCCAGCAGCCAAGATCTGTGGACACCGTCTGGGGCCAACGTCCTGACTTTC	CASSQDLWTPSGANVLTF	18	TRBV14	TRBJ2-6	-	-
TGTGCCACAGCGGAATCGGTAGAAGCTTTCTTT	CATAESVEAFF	11	TRBV28	TRBJ1-1	few	-
TGTGCCAGCAGCTTCCAAGTAAACACTGAAGCTTTCTTT	CASSFQVNTEAFF	13	TRBV7-9	TRBJ1-1	-	-
TGTGCCAGCAGTCAATCACAGGGACAGCATGGCTACACCTTC	CASSQSQGQHGYTF	14	TRBV6-1	TRBJ1-2	-	TRBD1
TGTGCCAGCATCTCCCGGACAGGGAACAGGGAAGCTTTCTTT	CASISRTGNREAFF	14	TRBV6-5	TRBJ1-1	once	TRBD1
TGTGCCTGGAGAGTAAGGTGGCTTATTTACTTC	CAWRVRWLIYF	11	TRBV30	TRBJ2-5	few	-
TGTGCCAGCAGGCGAGGGACAGGTAATCAGCCCCAGCATTTT	CASRRGTGNQPQHF	14	TRBV6-5	TRBJ1-5	-	TRBD1
TGTGCCACCAGCAGAGGGACAGGGCGGGATCAGCCCCAGCATTTT	CATSRGTGRDQPQHF	15	TRBV15	TRBJ1-5	-	TRBD1
TGTGCCAGCAGCTTTTACAGGAGCTCCTACAATGAGCAGTTCTTC	CASSFYRSSYNEQFF	15	TRBV7-9	TRBJ2-1	-	-
TGTGCCAGCAGGGGCACCGGGGAGCTGTTTTTT	CASRGTGELFF	11	TRBV25-1	TRBJ2-2	-	-
TGCAGCGTTGCTCAGGGTAACAATGAAAAACTGTTTTTT	CSVAQGNNEKLFF	13	TRBV29-1	TRBJ1-4	-	-